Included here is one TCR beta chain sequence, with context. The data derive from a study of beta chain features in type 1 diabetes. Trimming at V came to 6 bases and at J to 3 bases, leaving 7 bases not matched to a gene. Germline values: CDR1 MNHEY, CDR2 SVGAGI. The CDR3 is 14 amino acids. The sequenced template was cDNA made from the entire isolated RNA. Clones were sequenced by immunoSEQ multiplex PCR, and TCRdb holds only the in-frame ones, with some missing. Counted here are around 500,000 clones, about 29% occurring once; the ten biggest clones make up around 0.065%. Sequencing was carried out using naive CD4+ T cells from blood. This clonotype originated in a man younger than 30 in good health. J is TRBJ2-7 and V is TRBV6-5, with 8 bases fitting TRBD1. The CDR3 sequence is CASRPRQGFYEQYF. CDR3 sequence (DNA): TGTGCCAGCAGACCTCGACAGGGGTTCTACGAGCAGTACTTC.